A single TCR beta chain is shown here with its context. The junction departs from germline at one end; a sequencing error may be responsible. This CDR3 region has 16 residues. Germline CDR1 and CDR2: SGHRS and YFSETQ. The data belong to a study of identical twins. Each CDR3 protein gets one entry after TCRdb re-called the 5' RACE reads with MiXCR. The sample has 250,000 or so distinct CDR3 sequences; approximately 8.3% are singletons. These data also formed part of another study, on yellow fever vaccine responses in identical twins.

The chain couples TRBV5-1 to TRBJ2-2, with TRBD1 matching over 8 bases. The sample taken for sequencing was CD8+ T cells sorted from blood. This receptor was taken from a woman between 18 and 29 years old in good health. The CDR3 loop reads CASSLSDRAKTGELFF. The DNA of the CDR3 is TGCGCCAGCAGCCTATCGGACAGGGCGAAGACCGGGGAGCTGTTTTTT.